Below, 31 T cell receptor beta chains from the same sample are listed, as sequenced in a study of T cell responses to AZD1222 COVID-19 vaccine. The table came from immunoSEQ multiplex PCR; TCRdb's copy has only in-frame clones and leaves some out. The table shows over 35,000 clones, with around three quarters occurring only once. Specimen: peripheral blood, collected 28 days after the second dose of the MenACWY control vaccine. These receptors were taken from an adult who received the MenACWY meningococcal vaccine as a control.

The rearrangement links TRBV6-6 to TRBJ2-1, with 11 bases identical to TRBD2. The CDR3 is made up of 19 amino acids. Per the germline V gene, CDR1 is MNHNY and CDR2 is SVGAGI (reference sequence). After removal of 5 bases from V and 1 base from J, the junction contained 13 bases not matched to a gene. CDR3 nucleotides: TGTGCCAGCAGTCACATGGTAGCGGGGGGGCAAACGTCCTACAATGAGCAGTTCTTC. It encodes CASSHMVAGGQTSYNEQFF.

This clone is termed medium-sized (0.01 to 0.1%). This chain joins TRBV27 and TRBJ1-4; D is possibly TRBD1 (5 bases). This CDR3 is built from 15 residues. Looked up from germline, CDR1 is MNHEY and CDR2 is SMNVEV (reference sequence). V lost 5 bases, J lost 14 bases, and 24 bases lay in between. This CDR3 reads CASSGRRAQGTPLFF. The CDR3 DNA sequence: TGTGCCAGCAGTGGCCGCCGGGCGCAGGGTACGCCCCTGTTTTTT.

The CDR3 protein is CASSSQGARVYGYTF. For the CDR3, the DNA is TGTGCCAGCAGTTCCCAGGGGGCGCGGGTCTATGGCTACACCTTC. V gene TRBV28 combines with J gene TRBJ1-2; 8 positions match TRBD1. Germline lookup yields CDR1 MDHEN and CDR2 SYDVKM. The CDR3 sequence is 15 residues long. With V trimmed by 4 bases and J by 4 bases, 8 bases remained unmatched.

This chain joins TRBV6-5 and TRBJ2-4; D may be TRBD1 (6 bases). Germline CDR1 reads MNHEY; CDR2 reads SVGAGI. CDR3 size: 13 residues. The V end lost 5 bases, the J end lost 5 bases, and 10 bases lay between the germline ends. This CDR3 is CASSRQAQNIQYF. For the CDR3, the DNA is TGTGCCAGCAGTCGACAGGCCCAAAACATTCAGTACTTC.

The sample holds many counts of this clone. The chain combines TRBV6-5 with TRBJ1-1, with D possibly matching TRBD1 (6 bases). The length of the CDR3 is 15 residues. Germline lookup yields CDR1 MNHEY and CDR2 SVGAGI. V lost 6 bases, J lost 6 bases, and 20 bases lay in between. This CDR3 is CASSAGTPGRPEAFF. The CDR3 nucleotides are TGTGCCAGCAGCGCCGGGACACCAGGACGGCCTGAAGCTTTCTTT.

This clone was detected only a few times. The chain joins TRBV18 to TRBJ2-1; 13 bases match TRBD2. The CDR3 has 19 residues. J was trimmed by 4 bases and V by 6 bases; bases with no gene match: 15. The germline CDR1 and CDR2 sequences are KGHSH and LQKENI. CDR3 DNA sequence: TGTGCCAGCTCTCCAAAACTCGGACTAGCGGGAGCGATTTACAATGAGCAGTTCTTC. Translation: CASSPKLGLAGAIYNEQFF.

The chain combines TRBV2 with TRBJ2-1, with 16 bases lining up with TRBD2. After removal of 9 bases from V and 3 bases from J, the junction contained 11 bases not matched to a gene. This CDR3 is 18 amino acids long. Germline-derived CDR1 and CDR2 are SNHLY and FYNNEI. DNA for the CDR3: TGTGCCAGACCACCCGGGACTAGCGGGAGGGCTAACTACAATGAGCAGTTCTTC. It yields the protein CARPPGTSGRANYNEQFF.

V gene TRBV19 combines with J gene TRBJ1-1; D uncertain. Trimming took off 1 base at V and 7 bases at J, with 10 bases between the two ends. This CDR3 has 13 amino acids. Per germline, CDR1 LNHDA and CDR2 SQIVND (reference sequence). The chain's CDR3 is CASSIGHGVEAFF. CDR3 nucleotide sequence: TGTGCCAGTAGTATAGGTCACGGTGTTGAAGCTTTCTTT.

This chain uses TRBV5-1 with TRBJ1-1, with 7 nucleotides matching TRBD1. CDR1 SGHRS and CDR2 YFSETQ come from the germline V gene. The CDR3 loop spans 16 amino acids. V lost 0 bases, J lost 5 bases, and 10 bases stayed unmatched. CDR3 DNA sequence: TGCGCCAGCAGCTTGGACAGGGGCTATGTGGGGACTGAAGCTTTCTTT. Protein: CASSLDRGYVGTEAFF.

This clone was seen only a few times. This chain joins TRBV7-2 and TRBJ1-6; the D is unclear. This CDR3 has 13 residues. V was trimmed by 9 bases and J by 3 bases, leaving 9 bases between them. Looked up from germline, CDR1 is SGHTA and CDR2 is FQGNSA. The CDR3 nucleotides are TGTGCCAGTTTTGGGCACTATAATTCACCCCTCCACTTT. It is translated as CASFGHYNSPLHF.

The chain employs TRBV16 and TRBJ1-5; a weak D match, TRBD1 (5 bases). Deletions cut 1 base from V and 0 bases from J, with 10 bases between. Germline lookup yields CDR1 KGHSY and CDR2 FQNENV. The CDR3 is 16 residues long. The CDR3 DNA reads as TGTGCCAGCAGCCAATTAGGCAGGGATAGCAATCAGCCCCAGCATTTT. Its translation: CASSQLGRDSNQPQHF.

This clone occurred a few times. The gene calls are TRBV5-1 and TRBJ2-5; D is uncertain. The V gene's germline CDR1 is SGHRS and CDR2 YFSETQ. CDR3 length equals 14 residues. V was cut by 4 bases and J by 5 bases, with 15 bases left in between. CDR3 nucleotides: TGCGCCAGCAGCCCTGGCGGCAGAGCTGAGACCCAGTACTTC. Translated: CASSPGGRAETQYF.

The chain has TRBV11-2 and TRBJ2-1, with D perhaps TRBD1 (5 bases). The CDR3 extends over 13 amino acids. V was trimmed by 3 bases and J by 6 bases, leaving 9 bases between them. Per germline, CDR1 SGHAT and CDR2 FQNNGV. Written as DNA, the CDR3 is TGTGCCAGCAGCTTCGGCAGGGCCAATGAGCAGTTCTTC. This gives the protein CASSFGRANEQFF.

V and J are TRBV4-1 and TRBJ1-1; 7 bases map to TRBD1. V shed 2 bases, J shed 1 base, and the junction held 7 bases outside the gene matches. Germline loops: CDR1 MGHRA, CDR2 YSYEKL. The CDR3 contains 16 residues. The CDR3: CASSQKAGTANTEAFF. CDR3 DNA: TGCGCCAGCAGCCAAAAAGCCGGGACAGCGAACACTGAAGCTTTCTTT.

The V and J genes are TRBV2 and TRBJ1-2; D not certain. The CDR3 loop spans 13 amino acids. V lost 0 bases and J 8 bases, leaving 10 bases between the germline ends. Germline CDR1 reads SNHLY; CDR2 reads FYNNEI. The CDR3 is CASSEAGLNGYTF. Here the CDR3 DNA reads TGTGCCAGCAGTGAAGCAGGTCTGAACGGCTACACCTTC.

The V and J genes are TRBV12-3 or TRBV12-4 and TRBJ2-3; D is unclear. The CDR3 totals 11 residues. V gave up 5 bases and J gave up 3 bases, with 3 bases separating them. CDR3 in DNA: TGTGCCAGCAGTCGGACAGATACGCAGTATTTT. Protein product: CASSRTDTQYF.

The chain combines TRBV30 with TRBJ2-7, with D possibly TRBD1 on 5 matching bases. Germline-derived CDR1 and CDR2 are GTSNPN and SVGIG (reference sequence). V dropped 1 base and J dropped 2 bases, with 6 bases sitting between them. This CDR3 region has 12 residues. The CDR3 sequence is CAWSGRAYEQYF. CDR3 DNA: TGTGCCTGGAGTGGCAGGGCCTACGAGCAGTACTTC.

The chain is built from TRBV28 and TRBJ1-2, with TRBD1 matching over 9 bases. The CDR3 is made up of 15 amino acids. From germline, CDR1 is MDHEN and CDR2 SYDVKM. V gave up 5 bases and J gave up 5 bases; unmatched junction bases: 9. For the CDR3, the DNA is TGTGCCAGCAGTGACGTATGGGACAGGGTTTATGGCTACACCTTC. Protein sequence: CASSDVWDRVYGYTF.

The table lists this clone with a few counts. This sequence joins TRBV6-4 and TRBJ1-1; D is possibly TRBD1 (5 bases). The CDR3 sequence is 14 residues long. Germline lookup yields CDR1 MRHNA and CDR2 SNTAGT. Trimming took off 0 bases at V and 5 bases at J, with 10 bases between the two ends. In nucleotides, the CDR3 is TGTGCCAGCAGTGACTCGAGCCGGGGGACTGAAGCTTTCTTT. It codes for CASSDSSRGTEAFF.

The rearrangement links TRBV18 to TRBJ1-1; possibly TRBD1 for D (6 bases). The CDR3 length is 15 residues. Trimming pared 5 bases from V and 0 bases from J, leaving 13 bases between. CDR1 is KGHSH, CDR2 LQKENI, per germline. The CDR3: CASSANKGVNTEAFF. The CDR3 region has the DNA TGTGCCAGCTCAGCGAACAAGGGGGTGAACACTGAAGCTTTCTTT.

The chain links TRBV5-1 to TRBJ1-5; D is undetermined. The CDR3 runs 15 residues. Between the trimmed V and J ends, which lost 6 bases and 0 bases, there was a span of 13 bases. Germline values: CDR1 SGHRS, CDR2 YFSETQ. The CDR3 nucleotides are TGCGCCAGCACGAAAGATGGTTCTAGCAATCAGCCCCAGCATTTT. Protein sequence: CASTKDGSSNQPQHF.

This sequence joins TRBV7-8 and TRBJ2-3; 7 nucleotides line up with TRBD2. Germline V gene data show CDR1 as SGHVS and CDR2 as FQNEAQ. CDR3 length: 17 residues. J lost 0 bases, V lost 5 bases, and 11 bases had no gene match. CDR3 bases: TGTGCCAGCAGCCGGGGGGTTTCTTCATTTAGCACAGATACGCAGTATTTT. The encoded protein is CASSRGVSSFSTDTQYF. Combining the CDR3 with reference TRBV7-8 and TRBJ2-3 gives the whole variable domain GAGVSQSPRYKVAKRGQDVALRCDPISGHVSLFWYQQALGQGPEFLTYFQNEAQLDKSGLPSDRFFAERPEGSVSTLKIQRTQQEDSAVYLCASSRGVSSFSTDTQYFGPGTRLTVL.

The chain is built from TRBV30 and TRBJ1-5; D gene uncertain. The CDR3 loop spans 14 amino acids. CDR1 is GTSNPN and CDR2 is SVGIG in the germline V gene (reference sequence). The germline V and J ends were trimmed by 1 base and 7 bases, with 14 bases remaining between them. CDR3 sequence: CAWSGILGRQPQHF. DNA of the CDR3: TGTGCCTGGAGTGGCATACTGGGCAGGCAGCCCCAGCATTTT.

The chain combines TRBV5-4 with TRBJ2-7; D is tentatively TRBD1 or TRBD2 (6 bases each). This CDR3 contains 13 residues. With 3 bases removed from V and 5 bases from J, the gap between germline ends came to 12 bases. Looked up from germline, CDR1 is SGHNT and CDR2 is YYREEE (reference sequence). The CDR3: CASSSAGHHEQYV. The CDR3 DNA reads as TGTGCCAGCAGCTCCGCGGGACACCACGAGCAGTACGTC.

V and J are TRBV5-1 and TRBJ2-7, with 7 bases lining up with TRBD2. The junction had 12 bases not matched to a gene; V was cut back by 3 bases and J by 6 bases. The CDR3 runs 15 residues. Germline V CDR1 and CDR2: SGHRS, YFSETQ. CDR3 amino acids: CASSWSGRELSEQYF. The CDR3 DNA reads as TGCGCCAGCAGCTGGTCTGGGCGGGAGTTGTCCGAGCAGTACTTC.

This clone was seen only a few times. The CDR3 sequence: CASSKDGRTNQPQHF. As DNA, the CDR3 is TGTGCCAGCAGTAAGGACGGGAGAACAAATCAGCCCCAGCATTTT. V is TRBV28 and J is TRBJ1-5; D remains unclear. Germline V gene sequence: CDR1 MDHEN, CDR2 SYDVKM. This CDR3 has 15 residues. Trimming shortened V by 5 bases and J by 4 bases, and 15 bases separated the two germline ends.

As concerns this clone: The same CDR3 can be traced to other DNA sequences in this sample. This chain uses TRBV28 with TRBJ1-5; D is ambiguous. CDR1 MDHEN and CDR2 SYDVKM come from the germline V gene. CDR3 length: 14 residues. Trimming left V 0 bases short and J 0 bases short, with 3 bases between. CDR3 DNA: TGTGCCAGCAGTTTATGGGGTAGCAATCAGCCCCAGCATTTT. It codes for CASSLWGSNQPQHF.

The chain is built from TRBV28 and TRBJ1-6; 9 nucleotides agree with TRBD1. Looked up from germline, CDR1 is MDHEN and CDR2 is SYDVKM. J lost 2 bases, V lost 7 bases, and 3 bases had no gene match. CDR3 size: 15 residues. The CDR3 is CASIGQGTYNSPLHF. DNA of the CDR3: TGTGCCAGCATCGGACAGGGGACCTATAATTCACCCCTCCACTTT. The full variable domain, completed using reference TRBV28 and TRBJ1-6, is DVKVTQSSRYLVKRTGEKVFLECVQDMDHENMFWYRQDPGLGLRLIYFSYDVKMKEKGDIPEGYSVSREKKERFSLILESASTNQTSMYLCASIGQGTYNSPLHFGNGTRLTVT.

The chain employs TRBV28 and TRBJ1-6; 12 nucleotides agree with TRBD1. There are 18 residues in the CDR3. The V segment lost 6 bases and the J segment 9 bases; nucleotides outside the gene matches: 15. Germline assignment: CDR1 MDHEN and CDR2 SYDVKM. DNA of the CDR3: TGTGCCAGCAGGCCGCCCGGGACAGGGGGCTTGATTTCTTCACCCCTCCACTTT. This sequence encodes CASRPPGTGGLISSPLHF.

This chain links TRBV7-9 with TRBJ2-6; D ambiguous. Germline V gives CDR1 SEHNR, CDR2 FQNEAQ (reference sequence). V lost 1 base to trimming and J lost 1 base, with 5 bases between them. This CDR3 has 15 amino acids. Here the CDR3 reads CASSLVLSGANVLTF. The CDR3 nucleotides are TGTGCCAGCAGCTTAGTCCTTTCTGGGGCCAACGTCCTGACTTTC.

This chain connects TRBV27 to TRBJ1-5, with D unresolved. With 6 bases removed from V and 3 bases from J, the gap between germline ends came to 15 bases. The CDR3 loop spans 15 amino acids. CDR1 and CDR2 from the germline V gene are MNHEY and SMNVEV (reference sequence). The CDR3 sequence: CASSSGKKFNQPQHF. The DNA for the CDR3 is TGTGCCAGCAGCTCTGGAAAGAAATTCAATCAGCCCCAGCATTTT.